The present entry profiles one T cell receptor beta chain with its context. Its antigen is as yet unknown. Investigators excluded patients with uncontrolled infection, other autoimmune disease, pregnancy or lactation. The CDR3 is 13 amino acids. CDR1 is DFQATT and CDR2 is SNEGSKA in the germline V gene (reference sequence). Trimming left V 3 bases short and J 7 bases short, with 13 bases between. From RNA transcripts, TCR beta CDR3 regions were amplified. TCR CDR3 underwent first-round RT-PCR with the HTBI primer set. TCRdb ran MiXCR on the multiplex PCR reads and lists one entry per CDR3 protein. This sample yields about 300,000 distinct CDR3 sequences, of which roughly 20% are seen a single time; 39% belongs to the top ten. The sample belongs to a study of T cells in Graves' hyperthyroidism and ophthalmopathy. Overall study findings and caveats: Most clonotypes that expanded in the thyroid above 0.001 also showed up in blood. Before onset, ophthalmopathy was predicted by the model a median roughly six months earlier. From stable hyperthyroidism, ophthalmopathy was set apart by a 13 V-J model.

This clonotype was sampled from a man between 50 and 59 years old with Graves' ophthalmopathy. The chain couples TRBV20-1 to TRBJ2-4; D unresolved. Specimen: blood. The CDR3 DNA sequence: TGCAGTGCTAGGCCTATCTCAGAGAACATTCAGTACTTC. It yields the protein CSARPISENIQYF.